This note documents a single T cell receptor beta chain sequence. Its antigen is undetermined. The ends lost 4 bases at V and 4 bases at J; junction bases unmatched: 7. The CDR3 totals 16 residues. Germline loops: CDR1 SGHTA, CDR2 FQGNSA. cDNA synthesis used the whole RNA isolate, giving expressed TCRB sequences. Sequencing was performed with immunoSEQ multiplex PCR; in TCRdb, only in-frame clones are kept and a portion is missing. The table includes a few hundred thousand clones, around 25% detected once. This sample stems from a study of beta chain features in type 1 diabetes. About the study: The examined sorted cells totaled approximately 100 million across samples. Study-wide findings and caveats: Shorter TCRB CDR3s, moderately but significantly so, were found in Type 1 diabetes patients in all four CD4+ subsets. PCR might show a preference for shorter templates, equally across patients and controls.

This TCR was recovered from a woman in her 30s with type 1 diabetes. The V gene is TRBV7-2, the J gene TRBJ2-7, with 13 bases fitting TRBD2. The sequencing sample was made of naive CD4+ T cells from blood. CDR3 DNA: TGTGCCAGCAGCTCGGGACTAGCGGGAACTTTATACGAGCAGTACTTC. Translating it yields CASSSGLAGTLYEQYF.